This T cell receptor beta chain was identified during a study of control samples from healthy donors and cancer patients. Using immunoSEQ multiplex PCR, the repertoire was profiled, and TCRdb retains in-frame clones only, with some absent. The repertoire consists of 150,000 or so clones, with about 94% occurring once and the leading ten covering approximately 6%. With 4 bases removed from V and 5 bases from J, the gap between germline ends came to 12 bases. The CDR3 is made up of 14 amino acids. The germline V gene has CDR1 LGHNA and CDR2 YSLEER. The chain combines TRBV4-3 with TRBJ1-5, with a weak D call TRBD1 (6 bases). The TCR sequence derives from a man aged 35 to 55 in good health. The sample was blood. The CDR3 DNA is TGCGCCAGCAGCCTCAGACAGGTGGATCAGCCCCAGCATTTT. It specifies CASSLRQVDQPQHF.